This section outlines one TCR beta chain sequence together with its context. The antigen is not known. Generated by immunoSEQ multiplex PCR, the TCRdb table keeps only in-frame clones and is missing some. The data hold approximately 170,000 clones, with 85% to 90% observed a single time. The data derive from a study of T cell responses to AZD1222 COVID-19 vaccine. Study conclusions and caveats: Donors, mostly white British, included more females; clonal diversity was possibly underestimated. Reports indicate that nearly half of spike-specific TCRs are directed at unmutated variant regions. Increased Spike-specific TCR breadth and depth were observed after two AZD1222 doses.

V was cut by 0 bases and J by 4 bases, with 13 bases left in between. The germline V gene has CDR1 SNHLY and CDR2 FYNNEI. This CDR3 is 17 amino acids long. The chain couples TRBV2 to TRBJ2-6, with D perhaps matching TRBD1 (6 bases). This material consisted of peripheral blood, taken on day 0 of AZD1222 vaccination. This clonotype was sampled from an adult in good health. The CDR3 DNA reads TGTGCCAGCAGTGAAGCCGCAGGGGTATCCGGGGCCAACGTCCTGACTTTC. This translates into CASSEAAGVSGANVLTF.